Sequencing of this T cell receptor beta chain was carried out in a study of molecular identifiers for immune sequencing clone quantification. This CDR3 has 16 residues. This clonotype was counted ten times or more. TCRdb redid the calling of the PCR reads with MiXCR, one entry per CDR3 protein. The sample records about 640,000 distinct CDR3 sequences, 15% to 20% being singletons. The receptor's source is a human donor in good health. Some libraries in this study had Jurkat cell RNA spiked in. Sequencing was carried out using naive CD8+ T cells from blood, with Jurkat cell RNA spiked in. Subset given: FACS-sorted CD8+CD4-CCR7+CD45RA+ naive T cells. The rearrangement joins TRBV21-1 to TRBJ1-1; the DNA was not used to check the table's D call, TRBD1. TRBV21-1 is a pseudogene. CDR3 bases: TGTGCCAGCAGCAAAGAGGGAAAGGGGGATTTGACTGAAGCTTTCTTT. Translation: CASSKEGKGDLTEAFF.